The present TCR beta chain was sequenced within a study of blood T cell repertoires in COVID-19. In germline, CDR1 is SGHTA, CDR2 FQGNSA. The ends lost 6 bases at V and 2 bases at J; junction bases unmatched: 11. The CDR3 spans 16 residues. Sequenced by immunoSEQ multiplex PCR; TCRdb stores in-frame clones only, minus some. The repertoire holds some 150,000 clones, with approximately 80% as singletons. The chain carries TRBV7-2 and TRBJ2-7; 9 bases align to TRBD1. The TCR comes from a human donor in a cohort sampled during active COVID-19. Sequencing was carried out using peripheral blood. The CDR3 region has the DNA TGTGCCAGCAGACATGACAACCGGGACAGGGCCTACGAGCAGTACTTC. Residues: CASRHDNRDRAYEQYF.